A selection of T cell receptor beta chains follows, all from one sample in a study of shared clonotypes between healthy human individuals. Assay used: immunoSEQ multiplex PCR; TCRdb lists only in-frame clones, some missing. The sample carries about 460,000 clones, 75% to 80% recorded once. Input material: PBMCs. Receptor source: a woman in her 40s in good health. Some clones in this sample may be carry-over from other donors' samples. The CDR3 runs from the conserved cysteine through the conserved F or W. Fields, in order: J gene, clone size, D gene, V gene, CDR3 protein, CDR3 DNA. A D gene is named only where the DNA matches it firmly. Clone size is shown for a subset of rows, as once, few, many or a class of expanded clone.

>TRBJ2-5|NA|NA|TRBV5-1
CASSQDPGETQYF
TGCGCCAGCAGCCAGGACCCGGGAGAGACCCAGTACTTC
>TRBJ2-3|many|TRBD2|TRBV4-2
CASSQISGASTDTQYF
TGTGCCAGCAGCCAAATCAGCGGGGCTAGCACAGATACGCAGTATTTT
>TRBJ2-7|NA|NA|TRBV7-6
CASSLDSGPYEQYF
TGTGCCAGCAGCTTAGATTCAGGCCCCTACGAGCAGTACTTC
>TRBJ2-1|NA|NA|TRBV11-2
CASSTGAGGSSYNEQFF
TGTGCCAGCAGCACAGGGGCCGGCGGGAGCTCCTACAATGAGCAGTTCTTC
>TRBJ2-1|NA|TRBD2|TRBV5-4
CASSLFSGLDYNEQFF
TGTGCCAGCAGCTTGTTTTCGGGACTAGACTACAATGAGCAGTTCTTC
>TRBJ1-2|NA|TRBD1|TRBV7-9
CASSHQGAPYYGYTF
TGTGCCAGCAGCCATCAGGGGGCTCCCTACTATGGCTACACCTTC
>TRBJ2-5|NA|NA|TRBV11-2
CASSLVGAGETQYF
TGTGCCAGCAGCTTAGTGGGGGCGGGGGAGACCCAGTACTTC
>TRBJ2-7|NA|NA|TRBV6-1
CASSWDTSYEQYF
TGTGCCAGCAGTTGGGACACCTCCTACGAGCAGTACTTC
>TRBJ2-5|NA|TRBD1|TRBV30
CAWEGGFQETQYF
TGTGCCTGGGAAGGGGGCTTTCAAGAGACCCAGTACTTC
>TRBJ1-2|NA|NA|TRBV7-9
CASSPMLGGDGYTF
TGTGCCAGCAGCCCTATGCTGGGCGGGGACGGCTACACCTTC
>TRBJ2-5|NA|NA|TRBV30
CAWGDRRFRETQYF
TGTGCCTGGGGTGACAGGCGATTTAGGGAGACCCAGTACTTC
>TRBJ2-7|once|NA|TRBV5-1
CASSLAVGREQYF
TGCGCCAGCAGCTTGGCCGTAGGGCGGGAGCAGTACTTC
>TRBJ2-1|many|NA|TRBV7-2
CASSPIQRGEQFF
TGTGCCAGCAGCCCGATCCAGCGTGGGGAGCAGTTCTTC
>TRBJ1-4|NA|NA|TRBV7-2
CASSSNGGEKLFF
TGTGCCAGCAGCTCGAACGGGGGTGAAAAACTGTTTTTT
>TRBJ1-2|NA|TRBD1|TRBV19
CASSLDRGLSYGYTF
TGTGCCAGTAGTCTTGACAGGGGTCTAAGCTATGGCTACACCTTC
>TRBJ2-6|few|NA|TRBV28
CASSMGLPSGANVLTF
TGTGCCAGCAGTATGGGACTCCCGTCTGGGGCCAACGTCCTGACTTTC
>TRBJ2-3|NA|TRBD2|TRBV6-5
CASSYSGTKYF
TGTGCCAGCAGCTATTCCGGGACTAAGTATTTT
>TRBJ2-7|NA|TRBD1|TRBV28
CASSPGQDGAYEQYF
TGTGCCAGCAGTCCTGGACAGGACGGGGCCTACGAGCAGTACTTC
>TRBJ1-1|few|NA|TRBV19
CASSISRWDTEAFF
TGTGCCAGTAGTATCAGCCGATGGGACACTGAAGCTTTCTTT
>TRBJ1-1|NA|NA|TRBV6-1
CASSAERGVEAFF
TGTGCCAGCAGTGCGGAGAGAGGGGTAGAAGCTTTCTTT
>TRBJ2-7|NA|NA|TRBV28
CASRSPSEQYF
TGTGCCAGCAGGTCCCCCTCCGAGCAGTACTTC
>TRBJ2-7|NA|NA|TRBV7-8
CASSPRQPLSEQYF
TGTGCCAGCAGCCCCCGACAGCCCCTAAGCGAGCAGTACTTC
>TRBJ1-5|once|NA|TRBV28
CASSFGSNQPQHF
TGTGCCAGCAGTTTCGGGAGCAATCAGCCCCAGCATTTT
>TRBJ2-5|NA|TRBD1|TRBV5-1
CASRPQGPSETQYF
TGCGCCAGCAGACCACAGGGGCCCTCAGAGACCCAGTACTTC
>TRBJ2-2|NA|TRBD2|TRBV11-2
CASSLGPSGGELFF
TGTGCCAGCAGCTTAGGCCCTAGCGGCGGGGAGCTGTTTTTT
>TRBJ1-1|few|NA|TRBV7-9
CASSTWDRLNTEAFF
TGTGCCAGCAGCACCTGGGACCGGTTGAACACTGAAGCTTTCTTT
>TRBJ1-1|NA|NA|TRBV29-1
CSVSRGPNTEAFF
TGCAGCGTCTCTAGGGGCCCGAACACTGAAGCTTTCTTT
>TRBJ1-5|NA|NA|TRBV4-1
CASSQGGRENQPQHF
TGCGCCAGCAGCCAAGGCGGCAGGGAAAATCAGCCCCAGCATTTT
>TRBJ2-1|NA|NA|TRBV7-3
CASSLIAGSSYNEQFF
TGTGCCAGCAGCTTAATTGCCGGGAGCTCCTACAATGAGCAGTTCTTC
>TRBJ1-4|NA|NA|TRBV19
CASSTVTGQLEKLFF
TGTGCCAGTAGTACCGTCACCGGACAGCTTGAAAAACTGTTTTTT
>TRBJ2-7|once|NA|TRBV18
CASSTGSYEQYF
TGTGCCAGCTCCACGGGCAGCTACGAGCAGTACTTC
>TRBJ1-1|NA|TRBD1|TRBV30
CAWTPDRDTEALF
TGTGCCTGGACCCCGGACAGGGACACTGAAGCTCTCTTT
>TRBJ1-2|NA|NA|TRBV19
CASSFPGHGSNYGYTF
TGTGCCAGTAGTTTCCCGGGACATGGCTCTAACTATGGCTACACCTTC
>TRBJ1-1|NA|NA|TRBV18
CASSPEGGNTEAFF
TGTGCCAGCTCACCAGAGGGGGGGAACACTGAAGCTTTCTTT
>TRBJ2-3|NA|TRBD2|TRBV4-3
CASSQVLAVNTDTQYF
TGCGCCAGCAGCCAAGTTCTAGCGGTAAACACAGATACGCAGTATTTT
>TRBJ1-5|NA|NA|TRBV21-1
CASSKGQWQPQHF
TGTGCCAGCAGCAAAGGACAGTGGCAGCCCCAGCATTTT
>TRBJ1-3|NA|NA|TRBV7-8
CASSPSGGGRGNTIYF
TGTGCCAGCAGCCCCTCTGGGGGGGGCCGCGGAAACACCATATATTTT
>TRBJ2-7|NA|TRBD1|TRBV19
CASSATGGGYEQYF
TGTGCCAGTAGTGCGACAGGGGGCGGTTACGAGCAGTACTTC
>TRBJ2-2|NA|NA|TRBV2
CASSVGDFNTGELFF
TGTGCCAGCAGTGTAGGAGACTTCAACACCGGGGAGCTGTTTTTT
>TRBJ2-7|NA|TRBD1|TRBV6-6
CASSAPGQGNYEQYF
TGTGCCAGCAGTGCCCCGGGACAGGGAAATTACGAGCAGTACTTC
>TRBJ2-7|NA|TRBD1|TRBV7-2
CASSYGAIPGQGAYEQYF
TGTGCCAGCAGCTACGGCGCCATCCCGGGACAGGGGGCCTACGAGCAGTACTTC
>TRBJ2-7|NA|NA|TRBV18
CASSPVPGHEQYF
TGTGCCAGCTCACCTGTTCCAGGACACGAGCAGTACTTC
>TRBJ1-2|NA|NA|TRBV7-9
CASSPPGFHYGYTF
TGTGCCAGCAGCCCCCCCGGTTTCCACTATGGCTACACCTTC
>TRBJ2-7|NA|NA|TRBV18
CASSPGLSYEQYF
TGTGCCAGCTCTCCGGGACTGTCCTACGAGCAGTACTTC
>TRBJ2-7|NA|TRBD1|TRBV9
CASSPGTGRKYEQYF
TGTGCCAGCAGCCCAGGGACAGGGAGAAAGTACGAGCAGTACTTC